This passage covers 30 T cell receptor beta chains from one sample sequenced in a study of cytomegalovirus exposure and HLA in healthy donors (dated by TCRdb to about 2017). Preparation of the library involved the immunoSEQ multiplex PCR assay. For the multiplex PCR, a mixture combining 60 forward primers for TCR Vbeta segments and 13 reverse primers for TCR Jbeta segments was used. In TCRdb, the immuneACCESS table is reduced to in-frame sequences with V and J assigned. These tables do not hold every clone; where another copy was compared, an unresolved V gene accounts for under half, and the others remain unexplained. The sample table lists some 81,000 clones, around 70% of them with a count of one. Over 8.5% of the sample goes to the ten largest clones. The sample comprised PBMCs. The receptors come from a woman in her forties in good health and CMV-seropositive.

The rearrangement joins TRBV5-6 to TRBJ2-5, with 7 nucleotides matching TRBD1. V was pared by 4 bases and J by 9 bases, with 12 bases of the junction left unmatched. The CDR3 is made up of 14 amino acids. The germline CDR1 and CDR2 sequences are SGHDT and YYEEEE. The CDR3 loop reads CASSPDRVNTAQYF. The CDR3, as DNA: TGTGCCAGCAGCCCCGACAGGGTTAACACCGCCCAGTACTTC. Full variable domain (missing parts from reference TRBV5-6 and TRBJ2-5): DAGVTQSPTHLIKTRGQQVTLRCSPKSGHDTVSWYQQALGQGPQFIFQYYEEEERQRGNFPDRFSGHQFPNYSSELNVNALLLGDSALYLCASSPDRVNTAQYFGPGTRLLVL.

The genes are TRBV6-1 and TRBJ2-3; the D gene is possibly TRBD2 (5 bases). The CDR3 is 14 amino acids. Germline V gene lookup returns CDR1 MNHNS and CDR2 SASEGT. V was trimmed by 4 bases and J by 6 bases, leaving 14 bases between them. The CDR3 region is CASSVPADLDTQYF. Here the CDR3 DNA reads TGTGCCAGCAGTGTTCCAGCGGATCTGGATACGCAGTATTTT.

This clone has only a few counts. V and J are TRBV5-1 and TRBJ2-7; TRBD1 agrees at 7 bases. Germline loops: CDR1 SGHRS, CDR2 YFSETQ. The CDR3 runs 14 residues. The ends lost 4 bases at V and 4 bases at J; junction bases unmatched: 8. CDR3 nucleotide sequence: TGCGCCAGCAGCCGGGACAGACCATCTTACGAGCAGTACTTC. Its translation is CASSRDRPSYEQYF.

This chain uses TRBV4-1 with TRBJ1-4; D not resolved. With 0 bases removed from V and 4 bases from J, the gap between germline ends came to 9 bases. This CDR3 contains 15 residues. Germline V gene lookup returns CDR1 MGHRA and CDR2 YSYEKL. As DNA, the CDR3 is TGCGCCAGCAGCCAAGATTGGAGGGTTAATGAAAAACTGTTTTTT. Translation gives CASSQDWRVNEKLFF.

The chain has TRBV2 and TRBJ2-7, with D perhaps matching TRBD1 (6 bases). Trimming stripped 6 bases from V and 2 bases from J, with 11 bases between. Germline V gene data show CDR1 as SNHLY and CDR2 as FYNNEI. The CDR3 is 13 amino acids. The DNA of the CDR3 is TGTGCCAGCAGGCGCAGGGGCCCCTACGAGCAGTACTTC. The encoded protein is CASRRRGPYEQYF.

This clone was counted once. The V gene is TRBV7-2, the J gene TRBJ1-5; no definite D call. CDR1 is SGHTA and CDR2 is FQGNSA in the germline V gene. The V end lost 6 bases, the J end lost 11 bases, and 17 bases lay between the germline ends. The CDR3 has 13 amino acids. The CDR3, as DNA: TGTGCCAGCAGATCCGGCCCGACTGAGTCCCAGCATTTT. The encoded protein is CASRSGPTESQHF. The variable domain in full, with the rest retrieved from reference TRBV7-2 and TRBJ1-5, is GAGVSQSPSNKVTEKGKDVELRCDPISGHTALYWYRQSLGQGLEFLIYFQGNSAPDKSGLPSDRFSAERTGGSVSTLTIQRTQQEDSAVYLCASRSGPTESQHFGDGTRLSIL.

The chain couples TRBV10-3 to TRBJ1-6; a weak D match, TRBD1 (5 bases). V lost 3 bases and J 7 bases, leaving 19 bases between the germline ends. The germline V gene has CDR1 ENHRY and CDR2 SYGVKD. The CDR3 has 17 amino acids. The CDR3 loop is CAISDGTGPGGNSPLHF. In DNA form, the CDR3 reads TGTGCCATCAGTGACGGAACTGGGCCGGGGGGGAATTCACCCCTCCACTTT.

The chain couples TRBV27 to TRBJ1-1; 8 nucleotides match TRBD1. Per the germline V gene, CDR1 is MNHEY and CDR2 is SMNVEV (reference sequence). CDR3 size: 14 residues. The junction had 10 bases not matched to a gene; V was cut back by 7 bases and J by 6 bases. The CDR3 loop is CASTRDRRAAEAFF. As DNA, the CDR3 is TGTGCCAGCACCCGGGACAGGCGAGCAGCTGAAGCTTTCTTT.

The chain recombines TRBV5-1 with TRBJ2-2, with 10 bases identical to TRBD1. CDR1 and CDR2 from the germline V gene are SGHRS and YFSETQ. J lost 6 bases, V lost 4 bases, and 6 bases had no gene match. The CDR3 has 15 amino acids. CDR3 loop: CASSEGQGVAGELFF. CDR3 in DNA: TGCGCCAGCAGCGAAGGACAGGGGGTTGCCGGGGAGCTGTTTTTT.

This chain joins TRBV6-6 and TRBJ1-2; 9 bases are a match to TRBD1. Germline CDR1 and CDR2: MNHNY and SVGAGI (reference sequence). The length of the CDR3 is 14 residues. The trim removed 6 bases at V and 4 bases at J, leaving 6 bases unmatched. The CDR3 reads CASRTTGGAYGYTF. CDR3 bases: TGTGCCAGCAGAACGACAGGGGGTGCCTATGGCTACACCTTC.

This chain connects TRBV12-5 to TRBJ2-1, with a weak D call TRBD2 (5 bases). V was clipped by 0 bases and J by 0 bases, with 15 bases between them. CDR3 length: 18 residues. Germline CDR1 reads LGHNT; CDR2 reads FRNRAP. Here the CDR3 DNA reads TGTGCTAGTGGTTTGGTGGTCTTCTTAGACTACTCCTACAATGAGCAGTTCTTC. Protein sequence: CASGLVVFLDYSYNEQFF.

The chain joins TRBV5-1 to TRBJ2-7; D uncertain. CDR1 is SGHRS and CDR2 is YFSETQ in the germline V gene. Trimming took off 0 bases at V and 4 bases at J, with 14 bases between the two ends. CDR3 size: 15 residues. CDR3 residues: CASSLVTGTIYEQYF. The CDR3 DNA reads as TGCGCCAGCAGCTTGGTGACGGGTACGATATACGAGCAGTACTTC.

This clone was seen just once. The V gene is TRBV2, the J gene TRBJ2-5; perhaps TRBD2 as D (6 bases). The CDR3 extends over 11 amino acids. Germline V CDR1 and CDR2: SNHLY, FYNNEI. V lost 11 bases to trimming and J lost 0 bases, with 7 bases between them. In DNA form, the CDR3 reads TGTGCCGGGGGGAACCAAGAGACCCAGTACTTC. It encodes CAGGNQETQYF.

This clone was found a few times. This sequence joins TRBV5-6 and TRBJ1-3; D call uncertain. Between the trimmed V and J ends, which lost 3 bases and 1 base, there was a span of 14 bases. The CDR3 length is 16 residues. The germline V gene encodes CDR1 SGHDT and CDR2 YYEEEE. Here the CDR3 DNA reads TGTGCCAGCAGCTACCGTCAACAGACGTCTGGAAACACCATATATTTT. Encoded protein: CASSYRQQTSGNTIYF.

This chain connects TRBV30 to TRBJ2-6, with D hard to call. CDR1 and CDR2 from the germline V gene are GTSNPN and SVGIG (reference sequence). V lost 7 bases and J 0 bases, leaving 13 bases between the germline ends. The CDR3 totals 15 residues. In DNA, the CDR3 is TGTGCCTTAATTCCCTTGAGCTCTGGGGCCAACGTCCTGACTTTC. It codes for CALIPLSSGANVLTF.

This clone was seen a handful of times. This CDR3 reads CASSQTGGGSYEQYF. In DNA form, the CDR3 reads TGCGCCAGCAGCCAAACAGGGGGCGGATCCTACGAGCAGTACTTC. This chain links TRBV4-1 with TRBJ2-7, with 9 positions matching TRBD1. The length of the CDR3 is 15 residues. V was clipped by 2 bases and J by 1 base; unmatched bases: 3. Per germline, CDR1 MGHRA and CDR2 YSYEKL.

This clone has more than one count but fewer than ten. V gene TRBV21-1 combines with J gene TRBJ1-1; the table's D call TRBD1 went unverified against the DNA. TRBV21-1 is a documented pseudogene. This CDR3 has 18 amino acids. The CDR3 spells CASSKDFLIRQMNTEAFF. Here the CDR3 DNA reads TGTGCCAGCAGCAAAGATTTTTTGATCAGGCAGATGAACACTGAAGCTTTCTTT.

This chain links TRBV7-3 with TRBJ2-1; D perhaps matches TRBD1 (6 bases). V dropped 0 bases and J dropped 7 bases, with 13 bases sitting between them. From germline, CDR1 is SGHTA and CDR2 FQGTGA. This CDR3 spans 15 amino acids. In nucleotides, the CDR3 is TGTGCCAGCAGCTTAACGTTGGGGGCGCAGAATGAGCAGTTCTTC. It translates to CASSLTLGAQNEQFF.

V usage is TRBV4-1 and J usage is TRBJ1-5, with D possibly TRBD1 on 6 matching bases. Germline lookup yields CDR1 MGHRA and CDR2 YSYEKL. Trimming removed 4 bases at V and 6 bases at J, with 16 bases between. This CDR3 contains 15 residues. The CDR3 bases are TGCGCCAGCAGCCTCGAGGGGGGAGGGCCTCAGCCCCAGCATTTT. Its translation is CASSLEGGGPQPQHF.

The rearrangement joins TRBV6-5 to TRBJ1-1; D call uncertain. The germline CDR1 and CDR2 sequences are MNHEY and SVGAGI. Trimming left V 0 bases short and J 6 bases short, with 8 bases between. The length of the CDR3 is 13 residues. CDR3 in amino acids: CASSYSGSPEAFF. For the CDR3, the DNA is TGTGCCAGCAGTTACTCAGGGAGCCCTGAAGCTTTCTTT.

In this sample, this clone turned up a few times. The chain couples TRBV2 to TRBJ1-4; possibly TRBD1 for D (5 bases). V lost 5 bases, J lost 5 bases, and 18 bases lay in between. Germline assignment: CDR1 SNHLY and CDR2 FYNNEI. This CDR3 is 16 amino acids long. The CDR3 sequence: CASSILGTGLNEKLFF. CDR3 nucleotide sequence: TGTGCCAGCAGTATTCTGGGCACAGGCCTCAATGAAAAACTGTTTTTT.

The chain recombines TRBV5-1 with TRBJ2-7; maybe TRBD1 (6 bases). V was shortened by 0 bases and J by 2 bases, with 12 bases between the two germline ends. The CDR3 is made up of 15 amino acids. The germline gives CDR1 SGHRS, CDR2 YFSETQ. In nucleotides, the CDR3 is TGCGCCAGCAGCTTGGGGGACATATCAGCCTACGAGCAGTACTTC. It encodes CASSLGDISAYEQYF.

This CDR3 reads CASGRYSYEQYF. In DNA form, the CDR3 reads TGTGCCAGCGGAAGATACAGCTACGAGCAGTACTTC. The chain links TRBV7-2 to TRBJ2-7; D unclear. V was shortened by 8 bases and J by 3 bases, with 11 bases between the two germline ends. Germline V gene lookup returns CDR1 SGHTA and CDR2 FQGNSA. CDR3 length: 12 residues.

The chain carries TRBV6-1 and TRBJ2-7; 16 nucleotides agree with TRBD2. Germline lookup yields CDR1 MNHNS and CDR2 SASEGT. The V segment lost 6 bases and the J segment 9 bases; nucleotides outside the gene matches: 8. The CDR3 has 15 amino acids. CDR3 sequence (DNA): TGTGCCAGCAGGGGGACTAGCGGGAGGGCCTCGGGGCAGTACTTC. Protein product: CASRGTSGRASGQYF.

This clone was seen only once. The chain couples TRBV18 to TRBJ1-2; TRBD1 is a possible D gene (6 bases). Germline V gene lookup returns CDR1 KGHSH and CDR2 LQKENI. V was trimmed by 2 bases and J by 4 bases, leaving 8 bases between them. The CDR3 consists of 13 residues. Here the CDR3 DNA reads TGTGCCAGCTCACCAGACAGGAGCTATGGCTACACCTTC. Its protein is CASSPDRSYGYTF.

The chain is built from TRBV10-3 and TRBJ2-1; D is perhaps TRBD2 (6 bases). The germline V and J ends were trimmed by 0 bases and 8 bases, with 14 bases remaining between them. Germline V gene lookup returns CDR1 ENHRY and CDR2 SYGVKD. CDR3 size: 15 residues. The CDR3 DNA is TGTGCCATCAGTGAGTCGGCTAGCGTTGTCGATGAGCAGTTCTTC. Translation gives CAISESASVVDEQFF.

The V and J genes are TRBV5-1 and TRBJ2-1; D ambiguous. The CDR3 is made up of 14 amino acids. Trimming removed 1 base at V and 0 bases at J, with 5 bases between. CDR1 SGHRS and CDR2 YFSETQ come from the germline V gene. CDR3 amino acids: CASSLTSSYNEQFF. The CDR3 DNA is TGCGCCAGCAGCTTGACGAGCTCCTACAATGAGCAGTTCTTC.

This chain connects TRBV7-9 to TRBJ2-7; 9 bases match TRBD1. Looked up from germline, CDR1 is SEHNR and CDR2 is FQNEAQ (reference sequence). The CDR3 spans 14 residues. Germline trimming cut 5 bases from V and 5 bases from J; bases unmatched to any gene: 7. Here the CDR3 DNA reads TGTGCCAGCAGCCGGGGACAGGGAAGTAACGAGCAGTACTTC. Encoded protein: CASSRGQGSNEQYF.

This clone appeared a few times. This chain's CDR3 is CASSEARTEAFF. CDR3 coding DNA: TGTGCCAGCAGTGAAGCGCGAACTGAAGCTTTCTTT. This chain links TRBV6-1 with TRBJ1-1; D is uncertain. V lost 0 bases and J lost 5, with 4 bases in between. The germline V gene encodes CDR1 MNHNS and CDR2 SASEGT. The CDR3 totals 12 residues.

This rearrangement joins TRBV7-7 to TRBJ2-5; D not resolved. The CDR3 is 14 residues long. Trimming took off 1 base at V and 2 bases at J, with 8 bases between the two ends. Looked up from germline, CDR1 is SSHAT and CDR2 is FNYEAQ (reference sequence). The CDR3 reads CASSLDHIQETQYF. The CDR3 bases are TGTGCCAGCAGCTTAGACCACATACAAGAGACCCAGTACTTC.